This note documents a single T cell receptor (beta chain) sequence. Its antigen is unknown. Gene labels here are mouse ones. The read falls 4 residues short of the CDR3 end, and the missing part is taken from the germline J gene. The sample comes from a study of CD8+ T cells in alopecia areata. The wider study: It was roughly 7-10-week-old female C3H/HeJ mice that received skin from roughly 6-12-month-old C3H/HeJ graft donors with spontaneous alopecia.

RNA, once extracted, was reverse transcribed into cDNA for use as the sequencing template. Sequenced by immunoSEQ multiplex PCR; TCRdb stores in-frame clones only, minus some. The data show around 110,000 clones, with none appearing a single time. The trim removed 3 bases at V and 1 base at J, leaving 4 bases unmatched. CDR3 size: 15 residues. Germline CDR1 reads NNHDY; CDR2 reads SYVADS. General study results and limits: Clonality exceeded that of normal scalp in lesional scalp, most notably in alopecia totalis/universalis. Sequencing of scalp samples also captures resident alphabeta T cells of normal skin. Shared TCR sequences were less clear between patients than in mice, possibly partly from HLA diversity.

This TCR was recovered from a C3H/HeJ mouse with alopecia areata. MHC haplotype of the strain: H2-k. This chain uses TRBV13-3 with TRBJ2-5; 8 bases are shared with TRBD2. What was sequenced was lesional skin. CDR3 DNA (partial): TGTGCCAGCAGTGCGGGGGGGGGCGACCAAGAC. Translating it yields CASSAGGGDQD. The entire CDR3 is CASSAGGGDQDTQYF.